Following are 8 T cell receptor beta chains from one sample sequenced in a study of cytomegalovirus exposure and HLA in healthy donors. In the PCR, 60 Vbeta and 13 Jbeta primers were used. Generated by immunoSEQ multiplex PCR, the TCRdb table keeps only in-frame clones and is missing some. Here the sample spans about 170,000 clones, approximately 84% being singletons. The source material was PBMCs. These receptors all stem from a woman aged 45 to 65 in good health and CMV-seropositive.

The chain is built from TRBV9 and TRBJ1-1; a weak D match, TRBD1 (5 bases). Trimming removed 5 bases at V and 4 bases at J, with 15 bases between. The CDR3 is 14 amino acids. CDR1 and CDR2 from the germline V gene are SGDLS and YYNGEE. DNA of the CDR3: TGTGCCAGCAGGCAGGGCTCGACGACCACTGAAGCTTTCTTT. This translates into CASRQGSTTTEAFF.

This clone has more than one count but fewer than ten. The V call is TRBV29-1, the J call TRBJ2-3; TRBD1 agrees at 8 bases. Germline CDR1 is SQVTM and CDR2 is ANQGSEA. This CDR3 is built from 14 residues. After removal of 2 bases from V and 3 bases from J, the junction contained 4 bases not matched to a gene. Written as DNA, the CDR3 is TGCAGCGTTGAAATACAGGGGGGAACAGATACGCAGTATTTT. Translated: CSVEIQGGTDTQYF.

This rearrangement joins TRBV28 to TRBJ1-2; D call uncertain. With 2 bases removed from V and 8 bases from J, the gap between germline ends came to 12 bases. Per germline, CDR1 MDHEN and CDR2 SYDVKM. CDR3 length equals 13 residues. The CDR3 DNA sequence: TGTGCCAGCAGTTTAGGGCAGGCCTTAGGCTACACCTTC. Its translation: CASSLGQALGYTF.

The chain joins TRBV5-1 to TRBJ1-4, with a tentative D call TRBD1 (5 bases). The CDR3 runs to 15 residues. Trimming pared 2 bases from V and 6 bases from J, leaving 14 bases between. Germline CDR1 reads SGHRS; CDR2 reads YFSETQ. CDR3: CASSFLPGGDEKLFF. The DNA of the CDR3 is TGCGCCAGCAGCTTCCTCCCCGGGGGGGATGAAAAACTGTTTTTT. Combining the CDR3 with reference TRBV5-1 and TRBJ1-4 gives the whole variable domain KAGVTQTPRYLIKTRGQQVTLSCSPISGHRSVSWYQQTPGQGLQFLFEYFSETQRNKGNFPGRFSGRQFSNSRSEMNVSTLELGDSALYLCASSFLPGGDEKLFFGSGTQLSVL.

Comment on this clone: This sample also contains other DNA sequences that code for the same CDR3. The chain employs TRBV18 and TRBJ2-2, with D possibly matching TRBD1 (6 bases). Germline CDR1 is KGHSH and CDR2 is LQKENI. The CDR3 is made up of 15 amino acids. Trimming pared 0 bases from V and 7 bases from J, leaving 12 bases between. The CDR3 here is CASSPPRGSGGELFF. CDR3 bases: TGTGCCAGCTCACCACCGAGGGGGTCCGGCGGGGAGCTGTTTTTT.

J is TRBJ2-4 and V is TRBV7-9; 9 bases are a match to TRBD2. The V gene end was trimmed by 1 base and the J gene end by 11 bases; junction bases not matched to a gene: 3. CDR1 and CDR2 from the germline V gene are SEHNR and FQNEAQ (reference sequence). CDR3 length: 13 amino acids. The CDR3 bases are TGTGCCAGCAGCTTAGTGACTAGCGGATTTCAGTACTTC. Translation: CASSLVTSGFQYF.

V usage is TRBV30 and J usage is TRBJ1-2; 8 bases are shared with TRBD1. J lost 4 bases, V lost 3 bases, and 7 bases had no gene match. Germline CDR1 GTSNPN, CDR2 SVGIG (reference sequence). CDR3 length: 14 residues. The CDR3 nucleotides are TGTGCCTGGAGAGCAGGGGGCCACGGCTATGGCTACACCTTC. Protein: CAWRAGGHGYGYTF. Drawing the rest from reference TRBV30 and TRBJ1-2, the complete variable domain is SQTIHQWPATLVQPVGSPLSLECTVEGTSNPNLYWYRQAAGRGLQLLFYSVGIGQISSEVPQNLSASRPQDRQFILSSKKLLLSDSGFYLCAWRAGGHGYGYTFGSGTRLTVV.

The chain couples TRBV4-3 to TRBJ2-5; 13 nucleotides agree with TRBD2. With V trimmed by 3 bases and J by 5 bases, 12 bases remained unmatched. The CDR3 consists of 18 residues. Germline lookup yields CDR1 LGHNA and CDR2 YSLEER. The CDR3 DNA reads TGCGCCAGCAGCCAGGGGTTACTAGCGGGGGGGGCGCAGGAGACCCAGTACTTC. Amino acid sequence: CASSQGLLAGGAQETQYF.